Below are 29 T cell receptor beta chains sequenced from a single sample in a study of blood T cell repertoires in COVID-19 (dated by TCRdb to about 2020). To prepare the library, the immunoSEQ multiplex PCR assay was applied. Sourced from immuneACCESS, this table was stored by TCRdb with only in-frame sequences that have V and J called. A share of the clones is absent; for the studies checked, an unresolved V gene accounts for under half, and the remainder has no known explanation. This sample lists around 250,000 clones; around 86% were detected once. The ten largest clones add up to 15% to 19% of the sample. Input material: PBMCs or T cells enriched from blood (not recorded which). The receptors were gathered from a man aged 18 to 29 who had recovered from COVID-19.

This clone is a singleton in its sample. The rearrangement links TRBV6-5 to TRBJ2-7; TRBD2 matches 7 bases. Germline V gene sequence: CDR1 MNHEY, CDR2 SVGAGI. The CDR3 sequence is 14 residues long. V shed 6 bases, J shed 6 bases, and the junction held 11 bases outside the gene matches. This CDR3 reads CASSPRESLLEQYF. CDR3 DNA sequence: TGTGCCAGCAGCCCGCGGGAGTCTCTCCTCGAGCAGTACTTC.

This sequence joins TRBV29-1 and TRBJ2-1; perhaps TRBD2 as D (5 bases). Germline V lookup: CDR1 SQVTM, CDR2 ANQGSEA. CDR3 length equals 15 residues. V was trimmed by 2 bases and J by 4 bases, leaving 15 bases between them. CDR3 in amino acids: CSVESSAEFYNEQFF. For the CDR3, the DNA is TGCAGCGTTGAATCCTCAGCGGAGTTTTACAATGAGCAGTTCTTC.

The rearrangement uses TRBV7-2 and TRBJ2-2, with unresolved D. V lost 5 bases and J 6 bases, leaving 13 bases between the germline ends. The CDR3 covers 14 residues. The germline gives CDR1 SGHTA, CDR2 FQGNSA. CDR3 in amino acids: CASSHPTISGELFF. CDR3 nucleotides: TGTGCCAGCAGCCATCCCACTATTTCCGGGGAGCTGTTTTTT.

This clone has just a few counts. V gene TRBV7-9 combines with J gene TRBJ2-5, with D perhaps matching TRBD2 (6 bases). Germline-derived CDR1 and CDR2 are SEHNR and FQNEAQ (reference sequence). The CDR3 spans 13 residues. V lost 5 bases to trimming and J lost 5 bases, with 12 bases between them. CDR3 loop: CASSHNGGETQYF. CDR3 sequence (DNA): TGTGCCAGCAGCCACAACGGAGGGGAGACCCAGTACTTC.

This chain uses TRBV30 with TRBJ2-1; D not certain. Germline V gene data show CDR1 as GTSNPN and CDR2 as SVGIG (reference sequence). The CDR3 runs to 11 residues. The V end lost 4 bases, the J end lost 9 bases, and 10 bases lay between the germline ends. The CDR3 loop reads CAWTTSGEQFF. In DNA form, the CDR3 reads TGTGCCTGGACCACATCTGGTGAGCAGTTCTTC.

The chain joins TRBV11-2 to TRBJ2-5; D is unclear. This CDR3 is 14 amino acids long. Trimming cost V 0 bases and J 5 bases, with 10 bases left between them. Looked up from germline, CDR1 is SGHAT and CDR2 is FQNNGV. The CDR3 coding sequence is TGTGCCAGCAGCTTAGAAAGGAGTAGGGAGACCCAGTACTTC. Protein: CASSLERSRETQYF. Full variable domain (rest looked up from reference TRBV11-2 and TRBJ2-5): EAGVAQSPRYKIIEKRQSVAFWCNPISGHATLYWYQQILGQGPKLLIQFQNNGVVDDSQLPKDRFSAERLKGVDSTLKIQPAKLEDSAVYLCASSLERSRETQYFGPGTRLLVL.

The chain employs TRBV29-1 and TRBJ1-3, with D unresolved. This CDR3 comprises 12 residues. CDR1 is SQVTM and CDR2 is ANQGSEA in the germline V gene. Deletions cut 1 base from V and 8 bases from J, with 9 bases between. CDR3 amino acids: CSVEGREDTIYF. The CDR3 DNA is TGCAGCGTTGAAGGACGGGAGGACACCATATATTTT. Looking up the rest from reference TRBV29-1 and TRBJ1-3 gives the full variable domain: SAVISQKPSRDICQRGTSLTIQCQVDSQVTMMFWYRQQPGQSLTLIATANQGSEATYESGFVIDKFPISRPNLTFSTLTVSNMSPEDSSIYLCSVEGREDTIYFGEGSWLTVV.

The chain carries TRBV11-3 and TRBJ2-7, with D maybe TRBD2 (6 bases). This CDR3 spans 15 amino acids. Trimming removed 5 bases at V and 7 bases at J, with 21 bases between. Germline V lookup: CDR1 SGHNT, CDR2 YENEEA. CDR3 nucleotides: TGTGCCAGCAGCCTCCAATGGGGGGAGGCTGGGGAGCAGTACTTC. Translating it yields CASSLQWGEAGEQYF.

CDR3 in amino acids: CASSLEGVTNQPQHF. The CDR3 coding sequence is TGCGCCAGCAGCTTGGAGGGGGTCACTAATCAGCCCCAGCATTTT. This chain links TRBV5-1 with TRBJ1-5; TRBD1 is a possible D gene (6 bases). Germline V gives CDR1 SGHRS, CDR2 YFSETQ. The V and J ends lost 0 bases and 4 bases respectively, with 11 bases between them. The CDR3 loop spans 15 amino acids.

The chain is built from TRBV30 and TRBJ2-1; TRBD1 agrees at 7 bases. The trim removed 1 base at V and 4 bases at J, leaving 16 bases unmatched. This CDR3 comprises 18 residues. Germline CDR1 reads GTSNPN; CDR2 reads SVGIG (reference sequence). CDR3 amino acids: CAWSASDRTGVRYNEQFF. The CDR3 DNA is TGTGCCTGGAGTGCCTCCGACCGCACAGGGGTGAGGTACAATGAGCAGTTCTTC.

The chain has TRBV5-1 and TRBJ1-4; D gene unclear. The V and J ends lost 4 bases and 5 bases respectively, with 12 bases between them. CDR1 is SGHRS and CDR2 is YFSETQ in the germline V gene. This CDR3 comprises 14 residues. Here the CDR3 DNA reads TGCGCCAGCAGCGCTGGGCCCGGAAATGAAAAACTGTTTTTT. It specifies CASSAGPGNEKLFF.

V usage is TRBV7-6 and J usage is TRBJ1-2; D ambiguous. The CDR3 has 15 amino acids. CDR1 and CDR2 from the germline V gene are SGHVS and FNYEAQ. Trimming took 5 bases from V and 4 from J, leaving 17 bases between them. CDR3 DNA: TGTGCCAGCAGCCCATCTCCCGGAGCGGGCTATGGCTACACCTTC. Its protein is CASSPSPGAGYGYTF.

This sequence joins TRBV9 and TRBJ2-2; D possibly corresponds to TRBD2 (6 bases). This CDR3 region has 15 residues. Germline lookup yields CDR1 SGDLS and CDR2 YYNGEE. V was clipped by 1 base and J by 1 base, with 8 bases between them. CDR3 loop: CASSVTSRNTGELFF. CDR3 DNA: TGTGCCAGCAGCGTAACTAGCCGGAACACCGGGGAGCTGTTTTTT.

The gene calls are TRBV7-8 and TRBJ2-3; 10 bases are a match to TRBD2. Germline values: CDR1 SGHVS, CDR2 FQNEAQ. The ends lost 3 bases at V and 5 bases at J; junction bases unmatched: 8. CDR3 length equals 16 residues. DNA of the CDR3: TGTGCCAGCAGCTTCAGCAGCGGGGGGGCGGTAGATACGCAGTATTTT. Residues: CASSFSSGGAVDTQYF.

The V gene is TRBV28, the J gene TRBJ1-6; the D is unclear. Germline values: CDR1 MDHEN, CDR2 SYDVKM. The length of the CDR3 is 22 residues. Trimming took off 3 bases at V and 0 bases at J, with 27 bases between the two ends. The CDR3 nucleotides read TGTGCCAGCAGTTTCGATGGTGTAGCAGCAATTGCCACGAGCTCCTATAATTCACCCCTCCACTTT. This codes for CASSFDGVAAIATSSYNSPLHF.

The sample holds a few counts of this clone. The chain is built from TRBV6-5 and TRBJ2-7; D might be TRBD2 (6 bases). Germline V gene lookup returns CDR1 MNHEY and CDR2 SVGAGI. The V and J ends lost 6 bases and 0 bases respectively, with 12 bases between them. There are 14 residues in the CDR3. The CDR3 protein is CASRPGLSSYEQYF. The CDR3 DNA reads as TGTGCCAGCAGGCCGGGACTGAGCTCCTACGAGCAGTACTTC.

The chain recombines TRBV6-1 with TRBJ2-2, with 9 nucleotides matching TRBD2. CDR3 length: 16 amino acids. V lost 4 bases and J lost 5; bases outside the gene matches: 8. Germline V gene data show CDR1 as MNHNS and CDR2 as SASEGT. CDR3 residues: CASSGAAGGFTGELFF. Here the CDR3 DNA reads TGTGCCAGCAGTGGGGCAGCGGGAGGTTTTACCGGGGAGCTGTTTTTT.

The chain couples TRBV24-1 to TRBJ2-1; D possibly corresponds to TRBD2 (5 bases). This CDR3 spans 15 amino acids. CDR1 and CDR2 (germline): KGHDR, SFDVKD. Trimming left V 0 bases short and J 9 bases short, with 14 bases between. The CDR3 DNA sequence: TGTGCCACCAGTGATTTGTCCTCGGACTGGGCTGAGCAGTTCTTC. Translated: CATSDLSSDWAEQFF.

V is TRBV18 and J is TRBJ1-2, with 8 bases lining up with TRBD1. The CDR3 sequence is 17 residues long. J lost 0 bases, V lost 6 bases, and 12 bases had no gene match. CDR1 KGHSH and CDR2 LQKENI come from the germline V gene. CDR3 residues: CASSQLKQGDANYGYTF. In DNA, the CDR3 is TGTGCCAGCTCGCAACTCAAACAGGGGGATGCTAACTATGGCTACACCTTC.

As concerns this clone: Germline is not matched at one junction end, which may reflect a read error. The chain couples TRBV19 to TRBJ1-5; 9 nucleotides align to TRBD1. The CDR3 runs to 12 residues. Germline CDR1 reads LNHDA; CDR2 reads SQIVND (reference sequence). CDR3 DNA: TGTGCCAGTAGTATCTCGGGACAGGGTTTAAGTTTT. Residues: CASSISGQGLSF.

This clone has at least ten counts. This chain uses TRBV5-8 with TRBJ2-2; 9 bases align to TRBD1. Germline lookup yields CDR1 SGHTS and CDR2 YDEGEE. CDR3 size: 15 residues. V was pared by 4 bases and J by 4 bases, with 5 bases of the junction left unmatched. CDR3 amino acids: CASSPRDRVTGELFF. CDR3 in DNA: TGTGCCAGCAGCCCCCGGGACAGGGTCACCGGGGAGCTGTTTTTT.

The J gene is TRBJ2-6, the V gene TRBV24-1; D may be TRBD2 (6 bases). The CDR3 covers 17 residues. Trimming cost V 6 bases and J 0 bases, with 14 bases left between them. Germline CDR1 KGHDR, CDR2 SFDVKD. CDR3 loop: CATSREPHSSGANVLTF. CDR3 coding DNA: TGTGCCACCAGTCGGGAGCCGCACAGCTCTGGGGCCAACGTCCTGACTTTC.

This clone was observed a single time. The chain couples TRBV6-5 to TRBJ1-5; D remains unclear. The germline V gene encodes CDR1 MNHEY and CDR2 SVGAGI. The CDR3 has 15 residues. The V end was cut by 6 bases, the J end by 5 bases, with 17 bases between. This CDR3 reads CASRESVVRDQPQHF. CDR3 DNA: TGTGCCAGCAGGGAGTCGGTAGTTCGGGATCAGCCCCAGCATTTT.

The chain recombines TRBV9 with TRBJ2-3; 12 nucleotides agree with TRBD2. Germline CDR1 is SGDLS and CDR2 is YYNGEE. Germline trimming cut 2 bases from V and 6 bases from J; bases unmatched to any gene: 7. The CDR3 is 16 residues long. CDR3 nucleotide sequence: TGTGCCAGCAGCGTCCCACTAGCGGGAGGATCGGATACGCAGTATTTT. It specifies CASSVPLAGGSDTQYF.

This rearrangement joins TRBV25-1 to TRBJ1-2; D may be TRBD1 (5 bases). Trimming shortened V by 6 bases and J by 0 bases, and 11 bases separated the two germline ends. CDR3 length equals 14 residues. Germline assignment: CDR1 MGHDK and CDR2 SYGVNS. The CDR3 loop reads CASRNTGANYGYTF. CDR3 DNA sequence: TGTGCCAGCAGGAATACAGGTGCTAACTATGGCTACACCTTC.

V gene TRBV11-3 combines with J gene TRBJ1-4; 9 nucleotides match TRBD1. The V segment lost 5 bases and the J segment 8 bases; nucleotides outside the gene matches: 6. The germline V gene has CDR1 SGHNT and CDR2 YENEEA. The CDR3 contains 14 residues. Written as DNA, the CDR3 is TGTGCCAGCAGCCGAACAGGGGGCGCGGAAAAACTGTTTTTT. This translates into CASSRTGGAEKLFF.

This clone was detected once. The DNA for the CDR3 is TGCAGCGTTGAAGATAGGAGGACAGGGGGTGGCTACACCTTC. It specifies CSVEDRRTGGGYTF. The chain combines TRBV29-1 with TRBJ1-2; 10 positions agree with TRBD1. Germline values: CDR1 SQVTM, CDR2 ANQGSEA. CDR3 size: 14 residues. Trimming took 0 bases from V and 7 from J; bases not matched to a gene: 5. Full variable domain (missing parts from reference TRBV29-1 and TRBJ1-2): SAVISQKPSRDICQRGTSLTIQCQVDSQVTMMFWYRQQPGQSLTLIATANQGSEATYESGFVIDKFPISRPNLTFSTLTVSNMSPEDSSIYLCSVEDRRTGGGYTFGSGTRLTVV.

The CDR3 protein is CATSDDGLAGGWETQYF. The CDR3 DNA follows: TGTGCCACCAGTGACGATGGACTAGCGGGAGGCTGGGAGACCCAGTACTTC. This chain links TRBV24-1 with TRBJ2-5, with TRBD2 identical over 14 bases. There are 17 residues in the CDR3. V was clipped by 4 bases and J by 5 bases; unmatched bases: 8. CDR1 is KGHDR, CDR2 SFDVKD, per germline.

This chain connects TRBV4-1 to TRBJ1-2; perhaps TRBD1 as D (6 bases). Germline lookup yields CDR1 MGHRA and CDR2 YSYEKL. V was trimmed by 0 bases and J by 3 bases, leaving 14 bases between them. The CDR3 is 16 residues long. The CDR3 sequence is CASSQEPGQNYYGYTF. DNA for the CDR3: TGCGCCAGCAGCCAAGAACCCGGACAGAACTACTATGGCTACACCTTC.